This T cell receptor (beta chain) comes out of a study of blood T cell repertoires in COVID-19. Assay used: immunoSEQ multiplex PCR; TCRdb lists only in-frame clones, some missing. The sample consists of 120,000 to 150,000 clones, around 86% of them appearing once. The CDR3 runs 14 residues. Germline CDR1 is SGHVS and CDR2 is FQNEAQ. The V and J ends lost 1 base and 9 bases respectively, with 13 bases between them. This TCR came from a man aged 45-65 years who had recovered from COVID-19. Material for sequencing was peripheral blood. This chain uses TRBV7-8 with TRBJ2-4; D remains unclear. CDR3 loop: CASSLVPSAAIQYF. As DNA, the CDR3 is TGTGCCAGCAGCTTAGTTCCCAGCGCGGCCATTCAGTACTTC.